These 13 T cell receptor beta chains were all obtained from the same sample, sequenced in a study of T cell repertoires in aging, cancer and after chemotherapy. TRB rearrangements spanning V, D and J were amplified using mixed TRB-A/B primers. TCRdb re-called the multiplex PCR reads with MiXCR, one entry per CDR3 protein. The repertoire holds roughly 15,000 distinct CDR3 sequences, 50% seen once, with about 10% in the top ten. The template was genomic DNA from peripheral blood, not RNA. Source material: blood. The source of these receptors is a human donor in good health.

V gene TRBV5-4 combines with J gene TRBJ2-1, with D maybe TRBD2 (6 bases). CDR1 and CDR2 (germline): SGHNT, YYREEE (reference sequence). Trimming left V 1 base short and J 10 bases short, with 12 bases between. The CDR3 is 13 amino acids. CDR3 in amino acids: CASSLFTGEEQFF. CDR3 nucleotides: TGTGCCAGCAGCTTGTTTACGGGAGAGGAGCAGTTCTTC.

This clonotype showed up just a few times. V gene TRBV12-3 or TRBV12-4 combines with J gene TRBJ2-3, with D tentatively TRBD2 (6 bases). The CDR3 has 14 residues. V was cut by 5 bases and J by 2 bases, with 11 bases left in between. The CDR3 reads CASSDLANTDTQYF. In DNA form, the CDR3 reads TGTGCCAGCAGTGATCTAGCGAACACAGATACGCAGTATTTT.

Notes on this clonotype: A junction boundary mismatches the germline segment, possibly from a read error. The J gene is TRBJ2-7, the V gene TRBV6-1; perhaps TRBD2 as D (6 bases). The CDR3 loop spans 14 amino acids. Per the germline V gene, CDR1 is MNHNS and CDR2 is SASEGT. The DNA for the CDR3 is TGTGCCAGCAGGGAAGGGAGGATACTTGACGAGCAGTACTTC. Its protein product is CASREGRILDEQYF.

V usage is TRBV27 and J usage is TRBJ2-1; 11 bases line up with TRBD2. The CDR3 has 14 amino acids. The V gene's germline CDR1 is MNHEY and CDR2 SMNVEV (reference sequence). V lost 2 bases and J lost 7; bases outside the gene matches: 1. This chain's CDR3 is CASSLVAGGNEQFF. The DNA for the CDR3 is TGTGCCAGCAGTTTAGTAGCGGGAGGGAATGAGCAGTTCTTC.

The chain recombines TRBV18 with TRBJ1-5, with D perhaps matching TRBD1 (5 bases). The V end lost 3 bases, the J end lost 2 bases, and 17 bases lay between the germline ends. CDR1 and CDR2 (germline): KGHSH, LQKENI. The CDR3 spans 17 residues. The CDR3 region has the DNA TGTGCCAGCTCACCCTCAGCGGGACCCGGTGGCAATCAGCCCCAGCATTTT. Protein: CASSPSAGPGGNQPQHF.

V and J are TRBV29-1 and TRBJ2-7, with 7 positions matching TRBD2. CDR1 is SQVTM and CDR2 is ANQGSEA in the germline V gene. This CDR3 has 12 amino acids. J gave up 2 bases and V 4 bases, and 2 bases lay outside the gene matches. CDR3 protein: CSVGGTTYEQYF. DNA of the CDR3: TGCAGCGTTGGGGGGACTACCTACGAGCAGTACTTC.

The chain recombines TRBV27 with TRBJ2-2; D remains unclear. V was shortened by 10 bases and J by 0 bases, with 15 bases between the two germline ends. The CDR3 consists of 15 residues. CDR1 and CDR2 from the germline V gene are MNHEY and SMNVEV (reference sequence). The CDR3 loop is CANRPILANTGELFF. The CDR3 DNA reads TGTGCCAACAGACCCATTCTTGCGAACACCGGGGAGCTGTTTTTT.

The chain combines TRBV5-6 with TRBJ2-5, with D uncertain. Deletions cut 4 bases from V and 4 bases from J, with 11 bases between. This CDR3 contains 13 residues. Germline CDR1 is SGHDT and CDR2 is YYEEEE. The CDR3 reads CASSASPGETQYF. DNA of the CDR3: TGTGCCAGCAGCGCCTCCCCAGGAGAGACCCAGTACTTC.

The chain links TRBV5-6 to TRBJ2-7; no reliable D call. Germline V gene sequence: CDR1 SGHDT, CDR2 YYEEEE. V was cut by 4 bases and J by 3 bases, with 20 bases left in between. This CDR3 is 16 amino acids long. The CDR3 loop reads CASSPRVGYLNYEQYF. For the CDR3, the DNA is TGTGCCAGCAGCCCCCGCGTGGGTTACCTTAACTACGAGCAGTACTTC.

In its sample, this clonotype was seen once. V is TRBV19 and J is TRBJ2-1, with 8 bases aligning to TRBD2. The V gene end was trimmed by 1 base and the J gene end by 9 bases; junction bases not matched to a gene: 2. The CDR3 is made up of 13 amino acids. Germline CDR1 is LNHDA and CDR2 is SQIVND (reference sequence). The CDR3 DNA is TGTGCCAGTAGTATAGCGGGAGGGGCTGAGCAGTTCTTC. It encodes CASSIAGGAEQFF.

The chain employs TRBV5-1 and TRBJ2-3, with 9 bases matching TRBD1. Per the germline V gene, CDR1 is SGHRS and CDR2 is YFSETQ. This CDR3 spans 14 amino acids. After removal of 0 bases from V and 4 bases from J, the junction contained 0 bases not matched to a gene. The CDR3 loop reads CASSLGQGADTQYF. The CDR3 region has the DNA TGCGCCAGCAGCTTGGGACAGGGGGCAGATACGCAGTATTTT.

In its sample, this clonotype is medium-sized. The chain has TRBV30 and TRBJ2-6; D is possibly TRBD1 (5 bases). The V gene's germline CDR1 is GTSNPN and CDR2 SVGIG (reference sequence). Trimming took 3 bases from V and 15 from J, leaving 15 bases between them. The CDR3 has 12 residues. DNA of the CDR3: TGTGCCTGGAGAGAAGACAGCATCTCCCTGACTTTC. It encodes CAWREDSISLTF.

This clonotype has just a few counts. The chain carries TRBV6-5 and TRBJ2-7, with D maybe TRBD2 (6 bases). The germline gives CDR1 MNHEY, CDR2 SVGAGI. V was trimmed by 0 bases and J by 3 bases, leaving 12 bases between them. CDR3 length: 15 residues. CDR3 region: CASSYSDGGVYEQYF. The CDR3 DNA follows: TGTGCCAGCAGTTACTCGGACGGAGGGGTCTACGAGCAGTACTTC.